Each of the 20 T cell receptor beta chains below was sequenced from the same sample in a study of control samples from healthy donors and cancer patients. The table came from immunoSEQ multiplex PCR; TCRdb's copy has only in-frame clones and leaves some out. Here the sample spans roughly 54,000 clones, 95% to 97% being singletons. The material sequenced was blood. The source of these receptors is a woman in her thirties in good health.

J is TRBJ2-7 and V is TRBV2, with TRBD2 as a possible D gene (7 bases). There are 17 residues in the CDR3. Germline loops: CDR1 SNHLY, CDR2 FYNNEI. V lost 8 bases and J 2 bases, leaving 25 bases between the germline ends. DNA for the CDR3: TGTGCCAGCTGGGGCGGGGAGGGGGGACCTCAGACCTACGAGCAGTACTTC. Translating gives CASWGGEGGPQTYEQYF.

CDR3: CASSLLRFNEGNTIYF. CDR3 nucleotide sequence: TGTGCCAGCAGCTTGCTTCGCTTCAACGAGGGAAACACCATATATTTT. The chain employs TRBV5-5 and TRBJ1-3, with no clear D. The CDR3 is 16 amino acids. V shed 1 base and J shed 4 bases, with 15 bases lying between them. From germline, CDR1 is SGHKS and CDR2 YYEKEE (reference sequence).

The rearrangement joins TRBV18 to TRBJ2-7, with D unclear. Germline CDR1 KGHSH, CDR2 LQKENI. V was trimmed by 2 bases and J by 2 bases, leaving 10 bases between them. The CDR3 has 14 residues. The CDR3 spells CASSPARSAYEQYF. The CDR3 coding sequence is TGTGCCAGCTCACCAGCTAGATCCGCCTACGAGCAGTACTTC.

The chain couples TRBV5-1 to TRBJ2-7; unclear D gene. V was cut by 4 bases and J by 3 bases, with 11 bases left in between. Germline V gene lookup returns CDR1 SGHRS and CDR2 YFSETQ. CDR3 length equals 13 residues. CDR3 residues: CASSTGPNYEQYF. In DNA form, the CDR3 reads TGCGCCAGCAGCACCGGACCGAACTACGAGCAGTACTTC. Variable domain in full (rest from reference TRBV5-1 and TRBJ2-7): KAGVTQTPRYLIKTRGQQVTLSCSPISGHRSVSWYQQTPGQGLQFLFEYFSETQRNKGNFPGRFSGRQFSNSRSEMNVSTLELGDSALYLCASSTGPNYEQYFGPGTRLTVT.

Only one count was recorded for this clone. The V call is TRBV6-5, the J call TRBJ1-3, with a possible D match to TRBD1 (5 bases). The CDR3 extends over 14 amino acids. V lost 4 bases to trimming and J lost 0 bases, with 7 bases between them. CDR1 is MNHEY, CDR2 SVGAGI, per germline. Here the CDR3 DNA reads TGTGCCAGCAGTTTCGGGGGCTCTGGAAACACCATATATTTT. Amino acids: CASSFGGSGNTIYF.

CDR3 amino acids: CASRGGDEQFF. The CDR3 region has the DNA TGTGCCAGCAGGGGCGGGGATGAGCAGTTCTTC. The V and J genes are TRBV12-3 or TRBV12-4 and TRBJ2-1, with D perhaps matching TRBD2 (6 bases). V was cut by 6 bases and J by 8 bases, with 8 bases left in between. There are 11 residues in the CDR3.

The J gene is TRBJ2-3, the V gene TRBV7-2; TRBD2 aligns across 9 bases. The V and J ends lost 2 bases and 7 bases, in that order; junction bases with no gene match: 7. CDR3 size: 15 residues. CDR1 SGHTA and CDR2 FQGNSA come from the germline V gene. In DNA form, the CDR3 reads TGTGCCAGCAGCTTACGAGCGGGAGGAACGAATACGCAGTATTTT. This gives the protein CASSLRAGGTNTQYF.

The V gene is TRBV19, the J gene TRBJ2-2; D is uncertain. V lost 1 base and J 1 base, leaving 4 bases between the germline ends. CDR1 LNHDA and CDR2 SQIVND come from the germline V gene (reference sequence). There are 14 residues in the CDR3. The CDR3 here is CASSIAQNTGELFF. CDR3 nucleotide sequence: TGTGCCAGTAGTATAGCTCAGAACACCGGGGAGCTGTTTTTT.

In its sample, this clone was seen once. The chain carries TRBV5-1 and TRBJ2-3, with 15 positions matching TRBD2. Germline CDR1 reads SGHRS; CDR2 reads YFSETQ. V dropped 2 bases and J dropped 0; count of bases not matched to a gene: 1. CDR3 length: 17 amino acids. The DNA of the CDR3 is TGCGCCAGCAGCTTCGGACTAGCGGGAGGGAGCACAGATACGCAGTATTTT. It codes for CASSFGLAGGSTDTQYF.

J is TRBJ2-3 and V is TRBV20-1; D is unresolved. The ends were cut back, 3 bases at V and 2 bases at J, with 9 bases in the middle. This CDR3 spans 13 amino acids. Germline loops: CDR1 DFQATT, CDR2 SNEGSKA (reference sequence). CDR3 nucleotides: TGCAGTGCTAGTTATAATCTCACAGATACGCAGTATTTT. Translated, it gives CSASYNLTDTQYF.

The chain uses TRBV29-1 and TRBJ2-5, with D possibly matching TRBD1 (6 bases). Trimming shortened V by 6 bases and J by 0 bases, and 11 bases separated the two germline ends. This CDR3 spans 13 amino acids. Germline V gene lookup returns CDR1 SQVTM and CDR2 ANQGSEA. The CDR3 sequence: CSVSRGYQETQYF. CDR3 DNA sequence: TGCAGCGTATCGAGGGGGTACCAAGAGACCCAGTACTTC.

The CDR3 reads CASLGPSYEQYF. In DNA, the CDR3 is TGTGCCAGCCTGGGACCGAGCTACGAGCAGTACTTC. This sequence joins TRBV6-5 and TRBJ2-7; the D gene could be TRBD1 or TRBD2 (5 bases each). The CDR3 has 12 residues. Germline loops: CDR1 MNHEY, CDR2 SVGAGI. Trimming pared 8 bases from V and 3 bases from J, leaving 11 bases between.

This clone appeared once. This sequence joins TRBV2 and TRBJ2-1, with D unclear. The germline V gene encodes CDR1 SNHLY and CDR2 FYNNEI. V was shortened by 7 bases and J by 8 bases, with 6 bases between the two germline ends. This CDR3 has 10 residues. CDR3 DNA: TGTGCCAGCAAGTGGTATGAGCAGTTCTTC. Its protein is CASKWYEQFF.

The V gene is TRBV5-1, the J gene TRBJ1-2; D ambiguous. The CDR3 runs 15 residues. The ends were cut back, 0 bases at V and 6 bases at J, with 15 bases in the middle. Germline CDR1 SGHRS, CDR2 YFSETQ. CDR3 coding DNA: TGCGCCAGCAGCTTGGTTGTGGGCCCTGGGGATGGCTACACCTTC. This encodes CASSLVVGPGDGYTF.

This chain uses TRBV27 with TRBJ2-7; D unresolved. Germline V gene data show CDR1 as MNHEY and CDR2 as SMNVEV (reference sequence). V lost 5 bases, J lost 7 bases, and 18 bases lay in between. The CDR3 spans 14 residues. CDR3 region: CASSLDAYRIEQYF. CDR3 bases: TGTGCCAGCAGTCTCGATGCTTATCGCATTGAGCAGTACTTC.

The chain combines TRBV9 with TRBJ2-3, with 12 bases identical to TRBD2. The CDR3 length is 16 residues. The V segment lost 1 base and the J segment 6 bases; nucleotides outside the gene matches: 6. Germline V gene lookup returns CDR1 SGDLS and CDR2 YYNGEE. CDR3 DNA sequence: TGTGCCAGCAGCGTATTGCTAGCGGGAGGGCTTGATACGCAGTATTTT. Its protein is CASSVLLAGGLDTQYF.

V gene TRBV7-9 combines with J gene TRBJ2-1; 8 bases fit TRBD2. CDR3 length: 17 amino acids. Germline V gene sequence: CDR1 SEHNR, CDR2 FQNEAQ (reference sequence). V shed 1 base, J shed 1 base, and the junction held 6 bases outside the gene matches. In DNA form, the CDR3 reads TGTGCCAGCAGCTTAGATTTAGCGGGGAGATCCTACAATGAGCAGTTCTTC. It is translated as CASSLDLAGRSYNEQFF.

The chain has TRBV27 and TRBJ1-5; 7 positions match TRBD1. This CDR3 has 15 residues. In germline, CDR1 is MNHEY, CDR2 SMNVEV (reference sequence). The J segment lost 1 base and the V segment lost 6 bases, leaving 6 bases of the junction unmatched. CDR3 in amino acids: CASRQGSGSNQPQHF. The CDR3 region has the DNA TGTGCCAGCAGACAGGGGAGCGGGAGCAATCAGCCCCAGCATTTT.

The chain uses TRBV5-5 and TRBJ2-7; D remains ambiguous. Germline-derived CDR1 and CDR2 are SGHKS and YYEKEE (reference sequence). The CDR3 consists of 14 residues. Trimming left V 1 base short and J 3 bases short, with 11 bases between. CDR3 loop: CASSLYADHYEQYF. CDR3 coding DNA: TGTGCCAGCAGCTTGTATGCGGACCACTACGAGCAGTACTTC.

The rearrangement uses TRBV7-8 and TRBJ2-7; TRBD1 or TRBD2 may be the D gene (6 bases each). Germline V lookup: CDR1 SGHVS, CDR2 FQNEAQ. The V and J ends lost 7 bases and 6 bases respectively, with 19 bases between them. This CDR3 is built from 14 residues. CDR3 sequence reads: CASNRGGGAGEQYF. CDR3 DNA sequence: TGTGCCAGCAATCGAGGAGGGGGAGCGGGCGAGCAGTACTTC.